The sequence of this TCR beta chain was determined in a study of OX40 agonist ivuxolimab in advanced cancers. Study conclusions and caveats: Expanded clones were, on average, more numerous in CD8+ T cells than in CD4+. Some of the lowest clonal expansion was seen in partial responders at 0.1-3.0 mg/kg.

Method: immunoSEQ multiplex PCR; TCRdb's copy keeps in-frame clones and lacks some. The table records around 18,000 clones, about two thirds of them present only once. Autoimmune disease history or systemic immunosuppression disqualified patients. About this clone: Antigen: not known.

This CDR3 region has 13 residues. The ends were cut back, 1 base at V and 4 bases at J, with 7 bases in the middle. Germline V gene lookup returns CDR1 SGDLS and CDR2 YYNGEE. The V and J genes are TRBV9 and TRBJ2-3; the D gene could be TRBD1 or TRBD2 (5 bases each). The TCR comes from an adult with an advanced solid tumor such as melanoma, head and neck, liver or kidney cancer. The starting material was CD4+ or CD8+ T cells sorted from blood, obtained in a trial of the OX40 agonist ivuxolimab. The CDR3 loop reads CASSVQGADTQYF. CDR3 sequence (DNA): TGTGCCAGCAGCGTACAGGGAGCAGATACGCAGTATTTT.